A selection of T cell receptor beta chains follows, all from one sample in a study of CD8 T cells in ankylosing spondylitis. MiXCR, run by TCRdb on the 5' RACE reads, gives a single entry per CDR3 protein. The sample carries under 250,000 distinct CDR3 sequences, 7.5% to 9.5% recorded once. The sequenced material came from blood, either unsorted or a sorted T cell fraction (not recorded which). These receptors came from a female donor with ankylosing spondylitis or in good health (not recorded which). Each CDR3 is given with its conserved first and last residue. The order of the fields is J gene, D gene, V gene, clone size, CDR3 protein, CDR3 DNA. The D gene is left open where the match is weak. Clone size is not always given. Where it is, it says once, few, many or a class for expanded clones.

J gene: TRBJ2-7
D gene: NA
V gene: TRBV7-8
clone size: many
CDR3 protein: CASSFPGYEQYF
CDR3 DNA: TGTGCCAGCAGCTTTCCGGGTTACGAGCAGTACTTC

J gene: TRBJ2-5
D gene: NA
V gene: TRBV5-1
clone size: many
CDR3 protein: CASSLEGLDGETQYF
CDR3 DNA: TGCGCCAGCAGCTTGGAAGGGTTGGACGGAGAGACCCAGTACTTC

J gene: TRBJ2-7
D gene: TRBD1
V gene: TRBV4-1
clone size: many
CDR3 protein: CASSQDPTGVYEQYF
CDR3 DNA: TGCGCCAGCAGCCAAGACCCGACAGGGGTTTACGAGCAGTACTTC

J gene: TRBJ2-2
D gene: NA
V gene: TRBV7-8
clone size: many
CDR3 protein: CASSRERPGELFF
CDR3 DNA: TGTGCCAGCAGCAGGGAAAGGCCCGGGGAGCTGTTTTTT

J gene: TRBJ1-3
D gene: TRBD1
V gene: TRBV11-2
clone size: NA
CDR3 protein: CASSWISGTGARGNTIYF
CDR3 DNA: TGTGCCAGCAGCTGGATTTCCGGGACAGGGGCGCGAGGAAACACCATATATTTT

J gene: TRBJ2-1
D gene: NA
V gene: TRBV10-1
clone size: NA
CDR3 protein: CASSGANPSSYNEQFF
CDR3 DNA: TGCGCCAGCAGTGGGGCGAACCCGAGCTCCTACAATGAGCAGTTCTTC

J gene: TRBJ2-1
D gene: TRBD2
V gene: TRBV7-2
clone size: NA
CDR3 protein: CASSLAGEGNEQFF
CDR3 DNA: TGTGCCAGCAGCTTGGCGGGAGAGGGCAATGAGCAGTTCTTC

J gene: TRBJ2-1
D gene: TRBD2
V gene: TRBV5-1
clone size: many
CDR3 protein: CASSHAGLAGARTYNEQFF
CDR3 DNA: TGCGCCAGCAGCCATGCGGGACTAGCGGGAGCTCGGACCTACAATGAGCAGTTCTTC

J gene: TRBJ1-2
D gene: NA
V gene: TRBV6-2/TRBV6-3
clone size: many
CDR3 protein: CASSHGNYGYTF
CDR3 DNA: TGTGCCAGCAGTCACGGCAACTATGGCTACACCTTC

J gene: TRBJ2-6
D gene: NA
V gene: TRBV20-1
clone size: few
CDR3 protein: CSARERANDRNSGANVLTF
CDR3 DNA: TGCAGTGCTAGAGAGAGAGCCAATGACAGGAACTCCGGGGCCAACGTCCTGACTTTC